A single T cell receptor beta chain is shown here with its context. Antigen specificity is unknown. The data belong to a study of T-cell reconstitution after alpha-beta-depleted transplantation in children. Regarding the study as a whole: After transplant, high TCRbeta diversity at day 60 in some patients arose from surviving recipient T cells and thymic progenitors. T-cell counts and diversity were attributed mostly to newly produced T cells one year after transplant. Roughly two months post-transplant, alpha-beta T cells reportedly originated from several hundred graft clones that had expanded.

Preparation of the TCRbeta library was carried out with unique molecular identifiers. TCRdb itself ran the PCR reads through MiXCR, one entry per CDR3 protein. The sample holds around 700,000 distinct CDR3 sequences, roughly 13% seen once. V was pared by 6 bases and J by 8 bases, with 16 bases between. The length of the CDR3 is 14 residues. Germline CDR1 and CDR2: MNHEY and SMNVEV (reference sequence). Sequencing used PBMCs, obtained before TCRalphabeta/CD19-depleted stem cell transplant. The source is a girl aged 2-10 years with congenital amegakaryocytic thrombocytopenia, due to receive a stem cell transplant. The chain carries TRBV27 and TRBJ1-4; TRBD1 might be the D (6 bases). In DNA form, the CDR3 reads TGTGCCAGCAGCCCCTACAGGGAACGAGAAAAACTGTTTTTT. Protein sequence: CASSPYREREKLFF.